This T cell receptor beta chain emerged from a study of shared clonotypes between healthy human individuals. This was a deep-level run. Data came from immunoSEQ multiplex PCR; TCRdb stores just in-frame clones and leaves some out. The data show some 2.4 million clones, roughly 93% seen once. Donors were Caucasian adults residing in Nashville, Tennessee, USA. The study separated CD4+ cells into CD45RA+ naive and CD45RA-negative memory subsets. Germline CDR1 reads SNHLY; CDR2 reads FYNNEI. Unmatched junction bases numbered 11, after V lost 8 bases and J lost 4 bases. The CDR3 spans 14 residues. Sequencing was performed on naive CD4+ T cells from PBMCs. Subset denoted: CD45RA+ positively selected. This clonotype was obtained from a man aged 18 to 30 in good health. Some clones in this sample may be carry-over from other donors' samples. The chain is built from TRBV2 and TRBJ2-7; 7 bases are shared with TRBD1. In DNA, the CDR3 is TGTGCCAGCCAGTTACAGGGGCTTCTATACGAGCAGTACTTC. Translated, it gives CASQLQGLLYEQYF.